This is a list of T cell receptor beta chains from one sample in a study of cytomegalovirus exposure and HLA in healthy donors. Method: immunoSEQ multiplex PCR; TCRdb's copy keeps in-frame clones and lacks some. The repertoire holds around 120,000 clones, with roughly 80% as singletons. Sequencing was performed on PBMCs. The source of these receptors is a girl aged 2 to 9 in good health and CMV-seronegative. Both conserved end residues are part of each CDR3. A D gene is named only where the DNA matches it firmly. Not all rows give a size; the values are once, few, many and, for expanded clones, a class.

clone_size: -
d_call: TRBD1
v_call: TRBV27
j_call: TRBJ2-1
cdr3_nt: TGTGCCAGCAGTCTAGACAGGGGCCAGGAGTTCTTC
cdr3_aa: CASSLDRGQEFF

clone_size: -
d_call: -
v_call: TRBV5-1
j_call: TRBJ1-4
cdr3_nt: TGCGCCAGCAGCGACACAGCAACTAATGAAAAACTGTTTTTT
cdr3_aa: CASSDTATNEKLFF

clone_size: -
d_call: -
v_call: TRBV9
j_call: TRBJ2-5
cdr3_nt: TGTGCCAGCAGCGTAGATCCGGGGTACCCTCAAGAGACCCAGTACTTC
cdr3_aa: CASSVDPGYPQETQYF

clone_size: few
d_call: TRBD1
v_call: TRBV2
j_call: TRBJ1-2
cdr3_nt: TGTGCCAGCAGGCGGACAGGGAACGGCTACACCTTC
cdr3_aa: CASRRTGNGYTF

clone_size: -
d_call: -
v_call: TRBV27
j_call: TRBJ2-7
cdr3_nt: TGTGCCAGCAGTTTATCTCGCGGCTACGAGCAGTACTTC
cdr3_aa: CASSLSRGYEQYF

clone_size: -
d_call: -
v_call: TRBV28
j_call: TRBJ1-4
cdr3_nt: TGTGCCAGCAGCCCGACAGTAACTAATGAAAAACTGTTTTTT
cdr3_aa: CASSPTVTNEKLFF

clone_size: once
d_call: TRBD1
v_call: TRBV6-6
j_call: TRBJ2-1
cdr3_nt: TGTGCCAGCAGCTCGGGACAGGGGTACAATGAGCAGTTCTTC
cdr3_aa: CASSSGQGYNEQFF

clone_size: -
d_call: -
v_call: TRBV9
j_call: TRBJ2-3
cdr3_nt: TGTGCCAGCAGTTATAGCGTCGGCCGAGGGACAGATACGCAGTATTTT
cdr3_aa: CASSYSVGRGTDTQYF

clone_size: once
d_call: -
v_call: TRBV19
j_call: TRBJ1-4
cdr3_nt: TGTGCCAGTAGTAGCGACAGCTCAACTAATGAAAAACTGTTTTTT
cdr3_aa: CASSSDSSTNEKLFF

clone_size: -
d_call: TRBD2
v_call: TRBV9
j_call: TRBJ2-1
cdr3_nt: TGTGCCAGCAGCGTAGCTTTAGCGGGAGGGCCCAATGAGCAGTTCTTC
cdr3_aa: CASSVALAGGPNEQFF

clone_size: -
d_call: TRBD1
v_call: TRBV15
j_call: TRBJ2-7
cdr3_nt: TGTGCCACCAGAGGGACAGGGAGCGGCTACGAGCAGTACTTC
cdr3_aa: CATRGTGSGYEQYF

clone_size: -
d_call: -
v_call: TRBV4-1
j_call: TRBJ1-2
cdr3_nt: TGCGCCAGCAGCCAAAGCCAGGGGAGTACATATGGCTACACCTTC
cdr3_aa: CASSQSQGSTYGYTF

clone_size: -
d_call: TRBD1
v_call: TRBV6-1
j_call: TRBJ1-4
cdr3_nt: TGTGCCAGCAGTGGAGGACAGGGATGGTCTAATGAAAAACTGTTTTTT
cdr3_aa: CASSGGQGWSNEKLFF

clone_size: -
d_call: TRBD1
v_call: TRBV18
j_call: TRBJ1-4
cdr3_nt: TGTGCCAGCTCACTACAGGAATGGGGACAGGGTTACGAAAAACTGTTTTTT
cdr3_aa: CASSLQEWGQGYEKLFF

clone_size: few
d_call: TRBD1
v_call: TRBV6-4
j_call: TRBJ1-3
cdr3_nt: TGTGCCAGCAGGGCAGAGGGACAGGGGGCGAACACCATATATTTT
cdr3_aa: CASRAEGQGANTIYF

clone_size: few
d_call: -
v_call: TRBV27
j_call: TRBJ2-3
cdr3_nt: TGTGCCAGCAGTTCGCCTATGGGCCTTAATACGCAGTATTTT
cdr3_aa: CASSSPMGLNTQYF